A single sample gave rise to the 21 T cell receptor beta chains below, sequenced in a study of CD8+CD57+ T cells in acquired aplastic anemia. Only patients with CD8+CD57+ cell expansion on flow cytometry were chosen for sequencing. For CDR3 and TCR beta VDJ profiling, genomic DNA was the template used. From the reads, TCRdb called clonotypes with MiXCR, one entry per CDR3 protein. The table includes 400,000 to 600,000 distinct CDR3 sequences, about a third detected once. The specimen was sorted CD4+, CD8+, or CD8+CD57+ T cells (not recorded which) from PBMCs. The receptors were gathered from a human donor with aplastic anemia.

This clonotype was seen a few times. V and J are TRBV29-1 and TRBJ1-5; D might be TRBD1 (5 bases). Germline CDR1 reads SQVTM; CDR2 reads ANQGSEA. Trimming pared 4 bases from V and 1 base from J, leaving 11 bases between. There are 14 residues in the CDR3. The chain's CDR3 is CSVGIGGSNQPQHF. Here the CDR3 DNA reads TGCAGCGTTGGGATTGGGGGAAGCAATCAGCCCCAGCATTTT. Full variable domain (rest looked up from reference TRBV29-1 and TRBJ1-5): SAVISQKPSRDICQRGTSLTIQCQVDSQVTMMFWYRQQPGQSLTLIATANQGSEATYESGFVIDKFPISRPNLTFSTLTVSNMSPEDSSIYLCSVGIGGSNQPQHFGDGTRLSIL.

CDR3 in DNA: TGTGCCACCAGTCCCAGGGGCAATCAGCCCCAGCATTTT. Translated: CATSPRGNQPQHF. This chain joins TRBV24-1 and TRBJ1-5; D perhaps matches TRBD1 (5 bases). Germline loops: CDR1 KGHDR, CDR2 SFDVKD. Trimming took off 6 bases at V and 2 bases at J, with 7 bases between the two ends. The CDR3 totals 13 residues.

This clonotype was found a few times. The rearrangement links TRBV5-1 to TRBJ1-3; D is uncertain. V was trimmed by 0 bases and J by 4 bases, leaving 5 bases between them. The CDR3 spans 13 residues. Germline V gives CDR1 SGHRS, CDR2 YFSETQ. CDR3 nucleotide sequence: TGCGCCAGCAGCTTGGAACAGGGAAACACCATATATTTT. This codes for CASSLEQGNTIYF.

This clonotype came up a few times. This chain uses TRBV20-1 with TRBJ1-1, with 8 bases identical to TRBD1. CDR3 length: 15 amino acids. The germline V gene has CDR1 DFQATT and CDR2 SNEGSKA (reference sequence). Germline trimming cut 4 bases from V and 4 bases from J; bases unmatched to any gene: 11. The CDR3, as DNA: TGCAGTGCTAACCAGGCCAGGGGGCTTGGCACTGAAGCTTTCTTT. It translates to CSANQARGLGTEAFF.

This clonotype was picked up many times. The chain links TRBV2 to TRBJ1-3; D is unclear. V shed 2 bases and J shed 2 bases, with 7 bases lying between them. This CDR3 is 14 amino acids long. Germline assignment: CDR1 SNHLY and CDR2 FYNNEI. The CDR3 protein is CASSEPSPGNTIYF. DNA for the CDR3: TGTGCCAGCAGTGAACCGTCGCCTGGAAACACCATATATTTT. Full variable domain (missing parts from reference TRBV2 and TRBJ1-3): EPEVTQTPSHQVTQMGQEVILRCVPISNHLYFYWYRQILGQKVEFLVSFYNNEISEKSEIFDDQFSVERPDGSNFTLKIRSTKLEDSAMYFCASSEPSPGNTIYFGEGSWLTVV.

This clonotype was recorded at least ten times. The V call is TRBV2, the J call TRBJ1-5, with TRBD1 as a possible D gene (5 bases). V was cut by 8 bases and J by 3 bases, with 14 bases left in between. CDR3 length: 14 residues. CDR1 is SNHLY and CDR2 is FYNNEI in the germline V gene. CDR3: CASRGTGTNQPQHF. The DNA of the CDR3 is TGTGCCAGCCGAGGGACGGGGACCAATCAGCCCCAGCATTTT.

This clonotype was detected many times. The chain carries TRBV7-9 and TRBJ1-3, with D unclear. V lost 5 bases to trimming and J lost 0 bases, with 5 bases between them. This CDR3 has 13 amino acids. CDR1 and CDR2 from the germline V gene are SEHNR and FQNEAQ (reference sequence). This CDR3 is CASSHSSGNTIYF. The CDR3 DNA is TGTGCCAGCAGCCATTCCTCTGGAAACACCATATATTTT.

This clonotype was seen more than once but under ten times. The gene calls are TRBV20-1 and TRBJ1-2; D remains unclear. Per germline, CDR1 DFQATT and CDR2 SNEGSKA (reference sequence). This CDR3 comprises 14 residues. Trimming pared 3 bases from V and 6 bases from J, leaving 17 bases between. The CDR3 DNA sequence: TGCAGTGCTAGGGGCCCTGGTTCAAAGGATGGCTACACCTTC. It specifies CSARGPGSKDGYTF.

The chain links TRBV5-1 to TRBJ1-1; D unclear. CDR1 is SGHRS and CDR2 is YFSETQ in the germline V gene. Deletions cut 2 bases from V and 0 bases from J, with 8 bases between. This CDR3 has 14 amino acids. The CDR3 loop reads CASSFRTVNTEAFF. In DNA, the CDR3 is TGCGCCAGCAGCTTCCGGACGGTGAACACTGAAGCTTTCTTT. Full variable domain (rest looked up from reference TRBV5-1 and TRBJ1-1): KAGVTQTPRYLIKTRGQQVTLSCSPISGHRSVSWYQQTPGQGLQFLFEYFSETQRNKGNFPGRFSGRQFSNSRSEMNVSTLELGDSALYLCASSFRTVNTEAFFGQGTRLTVV.

Worth noting for this clonotype: This may arise from a read error, as a much more abundant clone is one base away. The rearrangement uses TRBV2 and TRBJ1-5; no definite D call. V was pared by 5 bases and J by 0 bases, with 17 bases between. Per germline, CDR1 SNHLY and CDR2 FYNNEI. CDR3 length equals 17 residues. The chain's CDR3 is CASSMDPLSFSNQPQHF. Written as DNA, the CDR3 is TGTGCCAGCAGTATGGACCCACTATCATTTAGCAATCAGCCCCAGCATTTT. Filled out from reference TRBV2 and TRBJ1-5, the complete variable domain reads EPEVTQTPSHQVTQMGQEVILRCVPISNHLYFYWYRQILGQKVEFLVSFYNNEISEKSEIFDDQFSVERPDGSNFTLKIRSTKLEDSAMYFCASSMDPLSFSNQPQHFGDGTRLSIL.

This sequence joins TRBV20-1 and TRBJ1-2, with 8 bases aligning to TRBD1. CDR3 length equals 12 residues. Per the germline V gene, CDR1 is DFQATT and CDR2 is SNEGSKA (reference sequence). V shed 7 bases, J shed 8 bases, and the junction held 9 bases outside the gene matches. DNA of the CDR3: TGCAGTGTCAGGACAGGGATCCACGGCTACACCTTC. This codes for CSVRTGIHGYTF.

The sample holds a few counts of this clonotype. The J gene is TRBJ1-2, the V gene TRBV2, with no clear D. CDR1 and CDR2 (germline): SNHLY, FYNNEI. Trimming took off 6 bases at V and 1 base at J, with 15 bases between the two ends. The CDR3 is 15 amino acids. The CDR3 sequence is CASRGGATSNYGYTF. CDR3 coding DNA: TGTGCCAGCAGGGGCGGTGCAACTAGTAACTATGGCTACACCTTC.

This clonotype has a handful of counts. A junction boundary mismatches the germline segment, possibly from a read error. Here the CDR3 reads CASSYRMTSEQYF. CDR3 sequence (DNA): TGTGCCAGCAGTTACCGTATGACAAGCGAGCAGTACTTC. The chain recombines TRBV10-3 with TRBJ2-7; no definite D call. CDR1 and CDR2 (germline): ENHRY, SYGVKD. CDR3 length: 13 residues.

As for this clonotype: The conserved final phenylalanine or tryptophan is absent from the CDR3, which likely points to a read error. The limits of the CDR3 on the DNA are not certain, so only TCRdb's listed CDR3 is given. V gene TRBV2 combines with J gene TRBJ1-2; the table's D call, TRBD1, was not checked against the DNA. Germline CDR1 and CDR2: SNHLY and FYNNEI. The CDR3 has 9 amino acids, counting both end residues. CDR3 protein: CASRSQGQV.

The rearrangement links TRBV12-3 or TRBV12-4 to TRBJ1-2, with 9 nucleotides matching TRBD1. The CDR3 contains 16 residues. With 3 bases clipped from V and 8 bases from J, the junction kept 13 bases outside the gene matches. The CDR3 DNA follows: TGTGCCAGCAGTTTGGAAACAGGGGGCCTCTCCTACGGCTACACCTTC. This sequence encodes CASSLETGGLSYGYTF.

The rearrangement links TRBV19 to TRBJ2-5; weak D call: TRBD2 (6 bases). V shed 4 bases and J shed 5 bases, with 11 bases lying between them. Germline loops: CDR1 LNHDA, CDR2 SQIVND (reference sequence). CDR3 length: 13 residues. The CDR3 sequence: CASSKEGLETQYF. In nucleotides, the CDR3 is TGTGCCAGTAGTAAGGAGGGTTTGGAGACCCAGTACTTC.

In this sample, this clonotype turned up many times. The chain links TRBV29-1 to TRBJ1-2; D uncertain. V lost 3 bases and J 8 bases, leaving 10 bases between the germline ends. The CDR3 runs 11 residues. Germline V gene lookup returns CDR1 SQVTM and CDR2 ANQGSEA. CDR3 nucleotide sequence: TGCAGCGTTGAGAGTACGTGGGGCTACACCTTC. This gives the protein CSVESTWGYTF.

The rearrangement joins TRBV5-1 to TRBJ2-5, with unresolved D. V dropped 3 bases and J dropped 4 bases, with 13 bases sitting between them. Germline values: CDR1 SGHRS, CDR2 YFSETQ. The CDR3 consists of 14 residues. The CDR3 sequence is CASSWSSTGETQYF. The CDR3 DNA sequence: TGCGCCAGCAGCTGGTCATCGACTGGAGAGACCCAGTACTTC.

This clonotype was seen only a few times. This rearrangement joins TRBV7-3 to TRBJ2-7, with TRBD1 identical over 10 bases. CDR1 and CDR2 (germline): SGHTA, FQGTGA. The trim removed 5 bases at V and 4 bases at J, leaving 8 bases unmatched. The CDR3 extends over 15 amino acids. Here the CDR3 DNA reads TGTGCCAGCAGCACACTCCCGGGACAGGGGTACGAGCAGTACTTC. Translated: CASSTLPGQGYEQYF.

This sequence joins TRBV5-1 and TRBJ2-5; TRBD2 matches 8 bases. V lost 6 bases to trimming and J lost 5 bases; unmatched junction nucleotides: 3. Germline values: CDR1 SGHRS, CDR2 YFSETQ. The CDR3 runs to 12 residues. This chain's CDR3 is CASIPGGETQYF. CDR3 coding DNA: TGCGCCAGCATTCCGGGAGGGGAGACCCAGTACTTC.

The table lists this clonotype with many counts. V is TRBV29-1 and J is TRBJ2-6; unclear D gene. The CDR3 sequence is 13 residues long. V was clipped by 2 bases and J by 0 bases, with 2 bases between them. CDR1 is SQVTM, CDR2 ANQGSEA, per germline. This chain's CDR3 is CSVESSGANVLTF. CDR3 in DNA: TGCAGCGTTGAAAGCTCTGGGGCCAACGTCCTGACTTTC.